Following are 3 T cell receptor beta chains from one sample sequenced in a study of tumor and adjacent non-tumor tissue in lung cancer. No cell sorting was done before RNA was extracted from the tissue. The normal lung tissue was taken more than 3 cm from the tumor edge. Three rounds of nested PCR, following a modified ARM-PCR protocol, produced the TCRbeta library. Each CDR3 protein is one row after TCRdb ran MiXCR on the multiplex PCR reads. The repertoire holds about 100,000 distinct CDR3 sequences, with roughly 60% as singletons. Sequenced input: distant non-tumor lung tissue. The source is a man younger than 45 with non-small cell lung cancer.

The J gene is TRBJ1-1, the V gene TRBV11-3; D possibly corresponds to TRBD1 (5 bases). V was cut by 7 bases and J by 12 bases, with 21 bases left in between. In germline, CDR1 is SGHNT, CDR2 YENEEA. This CDR3 is 13 amino acids long. CDR3 nucleotide sequence: TGTGCCAGCATCGCATCCGTGACAGAGGGTACTTTCTTT. This translates into CASIASVTEGTFF. Variable domain in full (rest from reference TRBV11-3 and TRBJ1-1): EAGVVQSPRYKIIEKKQPVAFWCNPISGHNTLYWYLQNLGQGPELLIRYENEEAVDDSQLPKDRFSAERLKGVDSTLKIQPAELGDSAVYLCASIASVTEGTFFGQGTRLTVV.

The chain is built from TRBV20-1 and TRBJ2-5, with TRBD1 matching over 7 bases. CDR3 size: 12 residues. Germline-derived CDR1 and CDR2 are DFQATT and SNEGSKA (reference sequence). V was clipped by 8 bases and J by 12 bases; unmatched bases: 15. The CDR3 coding sequence is TGCAGTACGAGACAGGGTCAAGAGATCAAGTACTTC. Translated, it gives CSTRQGQEIKYF.

Worth noting for this clonotype: One base away lies a much larger clone, so this may be a sequencing read error. The V and J genes are TRBV12-3 or TRBV12-4 and TRBJ1-1; no clear D gene. This CDR3 contains 13 residues. CDR3 sequence reads: CASSLVINIEAFF. CDR3 DNA: TGTGCCAGCAGTTTGGTGATCAACATTGAAGCTTTCTTT.